These T cell receptor beta chains were read from a single sample in a study of cytomegalovirus exposure and HLA in healthy donors. Using immunoSEQ multiplex PCR, the repertoire was profiled, and TCRdb retains in-frame clones only, with some absent. The repertoire consists of 65,000 to 100,000 clones, with 60% to 80% occurring once and the leading ten covering 4.5% to 7%. Sequencing used PBMCs. Receptors originate from a female donor in good health and CMV-seronegative. CDR3s include the opening cysteine and the closing phenylalanine or tryptophan. The order of the fields is CDR3 DNA, CDR3 protein, D gene, V gene, J gene, clone size. The D gene is left open where the match is weak. Clone size, where shown, is once, few, many, or a class for clones that have expanded.

TGTGCCATCAGGCCCCAACAGGGTAACTATGGCTACACCTTC,CAIRPQQGNYGYTF,.,TRBV10-3,TRBJ1-2,.
TGTGCCAGCACCATCGGGAGGGAGGATGAGCAGTTCTTC,CASTIGREDEQFF,TRBD2,TRBV2,TRBJ2-1,.
TGTGCCAGCAGCCGAGGGACAAGCAACCCCTACGAGCAGTACTTC,CASSRGTSNPYEQYF,.,TRBV7-9,TRBJ2-7,few
TGTGCCAGCAGAGTCGGGGTGGGCATCTACGAGCAGTACTTC,CASRVGVGIYEQYF,.,TRBV28,TRBJ2-7,few
TGTGCCAGCAGTCGTATAGGGGGCGTCTCCTACGAGCAGTACTTC,CASSRIGGVSYEQYF,TRBD1,TRBV28,TRBJ2-7,once
TGTGCCAGTACGGGACAGGGTGACACTGAAGCTTTCTTT,CASTGQGDTEAFF,TRBD1,TRBV10-3,TRBJ1-1,.
TGCGCCAGCAATATCGCAGGGGGCGGTTACACTGAAGCTTTCTTT,CASNIAGGGYTEAFF,TRBD1,TRBV5-1,TRBJ1-1,once
TGTGCCAGCAGCGGGGCTAGCGCTGGTAAACAAAAGACCCAGTACTTC,CASSGASAGKQKTQYF,.,TRBV2,TRBJ2-5,.
TGTGCCATCAGCTCCAGCACAGATACGCAGTATTTT,CAISSSTDTQYF,.,TRBV10-3,TRBJ2-3,.
TGTGCCAGCAGGCGACAGGGGGAGAACACTGAAGCTTTCTTT,CASRRQGENTEAFF,TRBD1,TRBV27,TRBJ1-1,few
TGTGCCAGCTCACCAAAAGCGCGGGAGACCCAGTACTTC,CASSPKARETQYF,.,TRBV18,TRBJ2-5,.
TGTGCTAGCAGCTTAGCACAGGGGTCACCCCTCCACTTT,CASSLAQGSPLHF,TRBD1,TRBV7-7,TRBJ1-6,few
TGTGCCAGCAGCTTATCAATGAGGAACCAGTTCTTC,CASSLSMRNQFF,.,TRBV7-9,TRBJ2-1,few
TGTGCCAGTAGTTCTAGCGGGACGGGACTCTACGAGCAGTACTTC,CASSSSGTGLYEQYF,TRBD2,TRBV19,TRBJ2-7,.
TGTGCCAGCAGCCGCGGACAATACAATGAGCAGTTCTTC,CASSRGQYNEQFF,.,TRBV5-6,TRBJ2-1,.
TGTGCCAGTAGTACCACAGGGGTCATCTACGAGCAGTACTTC,CASSTTGVIYEQYF,TRBD1,TRBV19,TRBJ2-7,.
TGTGCCAGCAGCTTAGACAAACCGTCATCCCTCCACTTT,CASSLDKPSSLHF,.,TRBV7-2,TRBJ1-6,.
TGCAGCGTTACTCGTAAGACAGGAGCCATCCAAGAGACCCAGTACTTC,CSVTRKTGAIQETQYF,.,TRBV29-1,TRBJ2-5,.
TGTGCCAGCAGTGGGGGCAGGGGGCGGGAAAACACTGAAGCTTTCTTT,CASSGGRGRENTEAFF,TRBD1,TRBV2,TRBJ1-1,.
TGTGCCAGCAGCCTACTAGCAGGGGGCAATCTCTATGGCTACACCTTC,CASSLLAGGNLYGYTF,TRBD1,TRBV7-9,TRBJ1-2,once
TGCAGCGTTGCTAGCGGTAGCACAGATACGCAGTATTTT,CSVASGSTDTQYF,TRBD2,TRBV29-1,TRBJ2-3,.
TGTGCCAGCAGCTTCACTAGCGGGGGAACCTACGAGCAGTACTTC,CASSFTSGGTYEQYF,TRBD2,TRBV7-2,TRBJ2-7,.
TGCGCCAGCAGCCAAGGGGAGGGGGGGGACACTGAAGCTTTCTTT,CASSQGEGGDTEAFF,.,TRBV4-3,TRBJ1-1,.
TGCGCCAGCAGCCTCTCCGGGACACAGAACACCGGGGAGCTGTTTTTT,CASSLSGTQNTGELFF,.,TRBV5-1,TRBJ2-2,.
TGTGCCAGCAGCTTAGTTGCTAGCGCGGAGACCCAGTACTTC,CASSLVASAETQYF,.,TRBV7-8,TRBJ2-5,.
TGCAGCGCCGAAGACCCAAGCACCTACGAGCAGTACTTC,CSAEDPSTYEQYF,.,TRBV29-1,TRBJ2-7,.
TGTGCCAGCAGTGCGACTAGCGGGAGGGCCAGTGAGCAGTTCTTC,CASSATSGRASEQFF,TRBD2,TRBV28,TRBJ2-1,once
TGCGCCAGCAGCCAAGAATTCGATGAGCAGTTCTTC,CASSQEFDEQFF,.,TRBV4-1,TRBJ2-1,few
TGTGCCAGTAGTATAACAGGGAACTACAATGAGCAGTTCTTC,CASSITGNYNEQFF,.,TRBV19,TRBJ2-1,.
TGTGCCAGCTCACCTCAGGGGGCGCCGGCGGCCTACGAGCAGTACTTC,CASSPQGAPAAYEQYF,TRBD1,TRBV18,TRBJ2-7,.
TGCAGCGTTGAGTTCTGGGAGGGGGACCAAGAGACCCAGTACTTC,CSVEFWEGDQETQYF,.,TRBV29-1,TRBJ2-5,.
TGTGCCTGGACCCCGAGCTTCACCTACGAGCAGTACTTC,CAWTPSFTYEQYF,.,TRBV30,TRBJ2-7,.
TGTGCCAGCAGCTTGTTTCGGAGCTCCTACAATGAGCAGTTCTTC,CASSLFRSSYNEQFF,.,TRBV5-6,TRBJ2-1,.
TGTGCCAGCAGCCCCAGAACGGGACTAGCGGGAGGGCTCGGGGAGCTGTTTTTT,CASSPRTGLAGGLGELFF,TRBD2,TRBV7-8,TRBJ2-2,.
TGTGCCATCAGTGACAGGGTGGGCTCTGGGGCCAACGTCCTGACTTTC,CAISDRVGSGANVLTF,.,TRBV10-3,TRBJ2-6,.
TGTGCCACCAGCAGGGAGGCCGGGACAGGGGCGGGCTACGAGCAGTACTTC,CATSREAGTGAGYEQYF,TRBD1,TRBV15,TRBJ2-7,.
TGCGCCAGCAGCCAAGATCAGGCATACGAGCAGTACTTC,CASSQDQAYEQYF,.,TRBV4-3,TRBJ2-7,.
TGTGCCAGCAGCCCGAGACAGGGAAGCACTGAAGCTTTCTTT,CASSPRQGSTEAFF,TRBD1,TRBV11-3,TRBJ1-1,.
TGTGCCTGGAGTACCGGGGGGGCCTCAGATACGCAGTATTTT,CAWSTGGASDTQYF,TRBD2,TRBV30,TRBJ2-3,once
TGTGCCAGCAGCAGTCAAGGGACTAGCGGGGATACGCAGTATTTT,CASSSQGTSGDTQYF,TRBD2,TRBV7-3,TRBJ2-3,.
TGTGCCAGCTCGCCCTACAGTCCGGGGAGTGGGGCCAACGTCCTGACTTTC,CASSPYSPGSGANVLTF,.,TRBV18,TRBJ2-6,.
TGTGCCAGCAGCTTAGGCCAGGGGATAGATACGCAGTATTTT,CASSLGQGIDTQYF,.,TRBV5-6,TRBJ2-3,.
TGTGCCAGCAGTGAAGCGACTAGCGGGCACTCCTACGAGCAGTACTTC,CASSEATSGHSYEQYF,TRBD2,TRBV2,TRBJ2-7,.
TGCAGCGTTTGGTCGGGGGGGAGGGACACTGAAGCTTTCTTT,CSVWSGGRDTEAFF,.,TRBV29-1,TRBJ1-1,.
TGCGCCAGCAGCTTGCAGGGGGAGGATGGCTACACCTTC,CASSLQGEDGYTF,TRBD1,TRBV5-1,TRBJ1-2,.
TGTGCCAGCAGGACAGGACAGTTTCAGCCCCAGCATTTT,CASRTGQFQPQHF,.,TRBV6-5,TRBJ1-5,.
TGTGCCAGTAGTATGGTGGGCCGCCAGGGAGAGACCCAGTACTTC,CASSMVGRQGETQYF,.,TRBV19,TRBJ2-5,.
TGCGCCAGCAGCCAAGGACAGGGGCAGCCCCAGCATTTT,CASSQGQGQPQHF,TRBD1,TRBV4-3,TRBJ1-5,.
TGTGCCAGCTCACCGAGGACAGGGCTGAACACTGAAGCTTTCTTT,CASSPRTGLNTEAFF,TRBD1,TRBV18,TRBJ1-1,.
TGTGCCAGCTCACCAGGGGAGGAGACCCAGTACTTC,CASSPGEETQYF,.,TRBV18,TRBJ2-5,.
TGCGCCAGCAGTGAGGGTGCGGGAGGAGGAACAGATACGCAGTATTTT,CASSEGAGGGTDTQYF,TRBD2,TRBV10-1,TRBJ2-3,.
TGTGCCAGCAGTGACCGGGACAGGGCCTACGAGCAGTACTTC,CASSDRDRAYEQYF,TRBD1,TRBV6-5,TRBJ2-7,.
TGTGCCAGCAGTTACTTGGGGACAGGTTATGAAAAACTGTTTTTT,CASSYLGTGYEKLFF,TRBD1,TRBV6-5,TRBJ1-4,.
TGCAGCGTGGGGACTAGCGGGAGTGATGAGCAGTTCTTC,CSVGTSGSDEQFF,TRBD2,TRBV29-1,TRBJ2-1,.
TGTGCCAGCAGTGGGGTCGGCAGCGGGTCCTACAATGAGCAGTTCTTC,CASSGVGSGSYNEQFF,.,TRBV27,TRBJ2-1,.
TGTGCCAGCAGAGCGGGAGGAAGCAATGAGCAGTTCTTC,CASRAGGSNEQFF,TRBD2,TRBV11-3,TRBJ2-1,.
TGTGCCAGCAGGACAGGTCTTGAAAAACTGTTTTTT,CASRTGLEKLFF,.,TRBV7-2,TRBJ1-4,once
TGTGCCAGCAGCCGACGGGCAACTAATGAAAAACTGTTTTTT,CASSRRATNEKLFF,.,TRBV5-6,TRBJ1-4,.
TGCGCCAGCAGCTTTCGTGGCGGGACCTACGAGCAGTACTTC,CASSFRGGTYEQYF,.,TRBV5-1,TRBJ2-7,once